This T cell receptor (beta chain) originates from a study of cytomegalovirus exposure and HLA in healthy donors. Study as a whole: A prior analysis found about 110 million unique TCR beta sequences from some 200 million T cells.

The PCR ran on 60 Vbeta and 13 Jbeta primers. In the original processing: In a later analysis, of tens of millions of unique beta chains, about 12 million appeared in at least two donors. Clones were read by immunoSEQ multiplex PCR, and TCRdb kept only the in-frame ones, dropping some. V, J and clone size derive from that table, while D and trimming were established from the DNA sequence. Found here are fewer than 150,000 clones, 60% to 80% of them singletons; the top ten hold 2% to 2.5%. Study results and limitations: A cluster of highly shared sequence variants was likely a sequencing artifact.

Germline CDR1 and CDR2: SGHNT and YENEEA. The CDR3 covers 13 residues. The germline V and J ends were trimmed by 1 base and 4 bases, with 7 bases remaining between them. Note on this clone: Antigen specificity is unknown.

The sequenced sample consisted of PBMCs. This sequence originates from a man between 25 and 39 years old in good health and CMV-seronegative. The chain employs TRBV11-3 and TRBJ1-1, with unresolved D. The CDR3 reads CASSLGHTTEAFF. The DNA for the CDR3 is TGTGCCAGCAGCTTAGGGCATACCACTGAAGCTTTCTTT.